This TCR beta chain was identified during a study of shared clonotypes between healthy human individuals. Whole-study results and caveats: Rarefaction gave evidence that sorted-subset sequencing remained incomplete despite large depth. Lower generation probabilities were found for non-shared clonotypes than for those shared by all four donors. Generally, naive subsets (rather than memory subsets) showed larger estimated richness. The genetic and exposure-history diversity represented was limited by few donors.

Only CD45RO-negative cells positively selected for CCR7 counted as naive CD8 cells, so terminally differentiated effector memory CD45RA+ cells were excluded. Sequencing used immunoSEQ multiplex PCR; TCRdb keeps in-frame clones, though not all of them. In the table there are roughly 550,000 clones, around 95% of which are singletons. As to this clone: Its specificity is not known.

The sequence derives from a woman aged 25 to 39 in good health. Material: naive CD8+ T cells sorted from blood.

The CDR3 coding sequence is TGTGCCAGCAGCCCGACAGGAGGCGATGAGCAGTTCTTC. It codes for CASSPTGGDEQFF. V is TRBV7-9 and J is TRBJ2-1; tentatively, D is TRBD1 (6 bases). The CDR3 totals 13 residues. Germline V gene lookup returns CDR1 SEHNR and CDR2 FQNEAQ (reference sequence). Trimming pared 5 bases from V and 8 bases from J, leaving 13 bases between.